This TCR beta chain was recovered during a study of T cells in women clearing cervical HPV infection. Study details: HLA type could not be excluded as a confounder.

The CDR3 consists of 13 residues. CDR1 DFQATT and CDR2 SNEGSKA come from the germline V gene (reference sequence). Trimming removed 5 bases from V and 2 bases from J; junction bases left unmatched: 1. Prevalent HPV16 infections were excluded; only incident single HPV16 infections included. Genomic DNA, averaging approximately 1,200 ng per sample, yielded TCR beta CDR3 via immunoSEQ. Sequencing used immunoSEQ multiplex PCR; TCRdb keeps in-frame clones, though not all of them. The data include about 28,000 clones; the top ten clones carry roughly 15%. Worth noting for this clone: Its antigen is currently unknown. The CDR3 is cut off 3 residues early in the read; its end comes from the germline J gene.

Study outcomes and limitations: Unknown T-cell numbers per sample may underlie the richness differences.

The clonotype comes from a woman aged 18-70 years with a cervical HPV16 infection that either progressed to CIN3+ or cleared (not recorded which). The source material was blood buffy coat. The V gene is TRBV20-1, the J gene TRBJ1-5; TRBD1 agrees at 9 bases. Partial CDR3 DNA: TGCAGTGCTGGGGACAGGGGCAATCAGCCC. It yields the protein CSAGDRGNQP. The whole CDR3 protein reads CSAGDRGNQPQHF.